These 18 T cell receptor beta chains originate from one sample sequenced in a study of blood T cell repertoires in COVID-19 (dated by TCRdb to 2018 to 2020). The method was the immunoSEQ multiplex PCR assay. TCRdb carries this immuneACCESS record with in-frame sequences only. Its versions omit some clonotypes, under half of them owing to an unresolved V gene in the studies checked, with the rest unexplained. This sample comprises 200,000 to 250,000 clones, roughly 88% of them detected only once. The ten largest clones capture 3% to 4.5% of the sample. Sequencing used PBMCs or T cells enriched from blood (not recorded which). These receptors were collected from a woman aged 40 to 49 with acute COVID-19.

CDR3 coding DNA: TGTGCCAGCAGCTCAGGAATGGGGGGTCTGGAGACCCAGTACTTC. Protein product: CASSSGMGGLETQYF. This chain joins TRBV11-3 and TRBJ2-5; possibly TRBD2 for D (6 bases). Germline V gives CDR1 SGHNT, CDR2 YENEEA. Trimming took off 4 bases at V and 5 bases at J, with 17 bases between the two ends. The CDR3 length is 15 residues. Drawing the rest from reference TRBV11-3 and TRBJ2-5, the complete variable domain is EAGVVQSPRYKIIEKKQPVAFWCNPISGHNTLYWYLQNLGQGPELLIRYENEEAVDDSQLPKDRFSAERLKGVDSTLKIQPAELGDSAVYLCASSSGMGGLETQYFGPGTRLLVL.

This clone was observed a few times. V gene TRBV2 combines with J gene TRBJ1-6; 9 bases line up with TRBD1. The CDR3 is made up of 14 amino acids. In germline, CDR1 is SNHLY, CDR2 FYNNEI. V trimming: 4 bases; J trimming: 10 bases; junction bases outside the gene matches: 5. In DNA, the CDR3 is TGTGCCAGCAGTGCTCGGGACAGGGACTCACCCCTCCACTTT. Translating gives CASSARDRDSPLHF. The whole variable domain, filled in from reference TRBV2 and TRBJ1-6, reads EPEVTQTPSHQVTQMGQEVILRCVPISNHLYFYWYRQILGQKVEFLVSFYNNEISEKSEIFDDQFSVERPDGSNFTLKIRSTKLEDSAMYFCASSARDRDSPLHFGNGTRLTVT.

This chain uses TRBV11-2 with TRBJ1-4, with D tentatively TRBD1 (6 bases). The germline V gene has CDR1 SGHAT and CDR2 FQNNGV. The CDR3 is 19 amino acids. V shed 1 base and J shed 0 bases, with 18 bases lying between them. CDR3 loop: CASSLVHGGSRATNEKLFF. The CDR3 bases are TGTGCCAGCAGCTTAGTTCATGGGGGCTCTCGGGCAACTAATGAAAAACTGTTTTTT. The whole variable domain, remainder taken from reference TRBV11-2 and TRBJ1-4, is EAGVAQSPRYKIIEKRQSVAFWCNPISGHATLYWYQQILGQGPKLLIQFQNNGVVDDSQLPKDRFSAERLKGVDSTLKIQPAKLEDSAVYLCASSLVHGGSRATNEKLFFGSGTQLSVL.

This clone was recorded a few times. CDR3 loop: CASSDSPRGISPLHF. The CDR3 coding sequence is TGTGCCAGCAGTGACTCCCCCAGGGGGATTTCACCCCTCCACTTT. The rearrangement links TRBV6-4 to TRBJ1-6; 7 bases match TRBD1. Per the germline V gene, CDR1 is MRHNA and CDR2 is SNTAGT. V gave up 0 bases and J gave up 9 bases; unmatched junction bases: 5. The CDR3 is made up of 15 amino acids.

J is TRBJ2-1 and V is TRBV9; tentatively, D is TRBD1 (6 bases). V lost 0 bases and J lost 0, with 10 bases in between. The CDR3 runs to 16 residues. CDR1 is SGDLS and CDR2 is YYNGEE in the germline V gene. The CDR3 DNA reads TGTGCCAGCAGCGTAGGTGGGGGCAGCTCCTACAATGAGCAGTTCTTC. This codes for CASSVGGGSSYNEQFF.

The J gene is TRBJ2-6, the V gene TRBV5-1; a possible D gene is TRBD1 (6 bases). Germline V gene lookup returns CDR1 SGHRS and CDR2 YFSETQ. The CDR3 has 14 residues. V lost 3 bases to trimming and J lost 3 bases, with 7 bases between them. The CDR3 reads CASSSGDGANVLTF. As DNA, the CDR3 is TGCGCCAGCAGCTCAGGGGATGGGGCCAACGTCCTGACTTTC. Full variable domain (outside the CDR3, taken from reference TRBV5-1 and TRBJ2-6): KAGVTQTPRYLIKTRGQQVTLSCSPISGHRSVSWYQQTPGQGLQFLFEYFSETQRNKGNFPGRFSGRQFSNSRSEMNVSTLELGDSALYLCASSSGDGANVLTFGAGSRLTVL.

The chain employs TRBV18 and TRBJ1-4, with 9 bases that match TRBD1. The CDR3 loop spans 16 amino acids. CDR1 KGHSH and CDR2 LQKENI come from the germline V gene. Trimming removed 1 base from V and 0 bases from J; junction bases left unmatched: 0. The DNA for the CDR3 is TGTGCCAGCTCACCACGGGACAGGGCAACTAATGAAAAACTGTTTTTT. It translates to CASSPRDRATNEKLFF.

The V and J genes are TRBV5-4 and TRBJ1-2, with D perhaps matching TRBD1 (5 bases). V gave up 4 bases and J gave up 4 bases, with 8 bases separating them. This CDR3 is 12 amino acids long. Germline values: CDR1 SGHNT, CDR2 YYREEE (reference sequence). The CDR3 DNA sequence: TGTGCCAGCAGCAAGACAGTCTATGGCTACACCTTC. Amino acid sequence: CASSKTVYGYTF.

The chain combines TRBV6-2 or TRBV6-3 with TRBJ2-2, with TRBD2 as a possible D gene (7 bases). Germline values: CDR1 MNHEY, CDR2 SVGEGT. Trimming cost V 6 bases and J 4 bases, with 18 bases left between them. The CDR3 loop spans 16 amino acids. The CDR3 nucleotides are TGTGCCAGCAGCCCTAGGGGGGGCCGGGGCACCGGGGAGCTGTTTTTT. It is translated as CASSPRGGRGTGELFF.

The CDR3 loop is CASIPQGWSGYTF. DNA for the CDR3: TGTGCCAGCATTCCCCAGGGATGGAGCGGCTACACCTTC. The rearrangement joins TRBV6-5 to TRBJ1-2; D is perhaps TRBD1 (5 bases). Looked up from germline, CDR1 is MNHEY and CDR2 is SVGAGI. This CDR3 region has 13 residues. Trimming took 7 bases from V and 8 from J, leaving 17 bases between them.

This sequence joins TRBV10-3 and TRBJ2-3; D perhaps matches TRBD2 (6 bases). This CDR3 has 17 amino acids. The V end lost 8 bases, the J end lost 0 bases, and 21 bases lay between the germline ends. Germline values: CDR1 ENHRY, CDR2 SYGVKD. In DNA, the CDR3 is TGTGCCATCTCGGTGGGCAGCGGGCGTGCTAGCACAGATACGCAGTATTTT. Its translation is CAISVGSGRASTDTQYF.

The chain uses TRBV13 and TRBJ2-3; 10 bases match TRBD1. This CDR3 contains 15 residues. Germline CDR1 reads PRHDT; CDR2 reads FYEKMQ (reference sequence). The junction had 5 bases not matched to a gene; V was cut back by 3 bases and J by 5 bases. The CDR3 sequence: CASSFRDRGEDTQYF. The CDR3, as DNA: TGTGCCAGCAGCTTCCGGGACAGGGGAGAAGATACGCAGTATTTT.

A single count supports this clone. The chain carries TRBV6-1 and TRBJ1-4, with no clear D. The CDR3 length is 13 residues. CDR1 is MNHNS, CDR2 SASEGT, per germline. Trimming pared 3 bases from V and 5 bases from J, leaving 7 bases between. Written as DNA, the CDR3 is TGTGCCAGCAGTGACGACTGGAATGAAAAACTGTTTTTT. Its translation: CASSDDWNEKLFF.

The V gene is TRBV29-1, the J gene TRBJ2-1, with D possibly matching TRBD1 (6 bases). There are 15 residues in the CDR3. V lost 7 bases and J 3 bases, leaving 19 bases between the germline ends. Germline V CDR1 and CDR2: SQVTM, ANQGSEA. CDR3 DNA: TGCAGCGCCTTGGGGGTGGACAGACACTACAATGAGCAGTTCTTC. It yields the protein CSALGVDRHYNEQFF.

The chain joins TRBV5-1 to TRBJ1-1, with TRBD1 identical over 7 bases. V lost 1 base, J lost 3 bases, and 0 bases stayed unmatched. The CDR3 contains 13 residues. Germline values: CDR1 SGHRS, CDR2 YFSETQ. CDR3 nucleotides: TGCGCCAGCAGCTTGCAGGGGGACACTGAAGCTTTCTTT. It specifies CASSLQGDTEAFF. Full variable domain (missing parts from reference TRBV5-1 and TRBJ1-1): KAGVTQTPRYLIKTRGQQVTLSCSPISGHRSVSWYQQTPGQGLQFLFEYFSETQRNKGNFPGRFSGRQFSNSRSEMNVSTLELGDSALYLCASSLQGDTEAFFGQGTRLTVV.

For the CDR3, the DNA is TGTGCCAGCAGCCCTGGACAGGGGTCCACAGATACGCAGTATTTT. This gives the protein CASSPGQGSTDTQYF. The V and J genes are TRBV9 and TRBJ2-3; TRBD1 aligns across 9 bases. The germline V gene has CDR1 SGDLS and CDR2 YYNGEE. V lost 4 bases to trimming and J lost 2 bases; unmatched junction nucleotides: 5. The CDR3 is 15 residues long.

This clone was counted between two and nine times. The rearrangement links TRBV3-1 (or the pseudogene TRBV3-2) to TRBJ2-5; D remains unclear. Deletions cut 3 bases from V and 1 base from J, with 3 bases between. CDR3 length equals 12 residues. CDR1 is LGHDT, CDR2 YNNKEL, per germline (reference sequence). The CDR3 sequence is CASSHLQETQYF. CDR3 coding DNA: TGTGCCAGCAGCCACCTCCAAGAGACCCAGTACTTC.

This clone was picked up one time. The CDR3 protein is CASSKDGRNTEAFF. The CDR3 DNA sequence: TGTGCCAGCAGTAAGGACGGGAGGAACACTGAAGCTTTCTTT. This chain connects TRBV2 to TRBJ1-1, with no clear D. The CDR3 length is 14 residues. Deletions cut 5 bases from V and 1 base from J, with 11 bases between. The germline CDR1 and CDR2 sequences are SNHLY and FYNNEI.